This T cell receptor (beta chain) stems from a study of cytomegalovirus exposure and HLA in healthy donors (dated by TCRdb to about 2017). With regard to the full study: An earlier analysis of a few hundred of the donors reported about 260 Gb of sequence data and 95 million to 130 million unique TCR beta sequences obtained from some 200 million T cells. Every discovery cohort repertoire had been produced on one sequencing platform. HLA typing covered class I and class II loci at four-digit resolution. Genome-wide SNP genotypes for about 65% of the 666 donors were used in a later genetic analysis, which treated that subset as a discovery cohort. Alongside the repertoire data, information on donor age, sex, ethnicity and CMV serostatus was compiled. Typing coverage differed by locus: A, B, C, DRB1 and DQB1 were typed in about 620-640 donors, DQA1 in approximately 520, DPA1 in around 580, and DPB1 in around 490. Among roughly 400 genotyped donors of the cohort, an average of roughly 230,000 unique TCR beta nucleotide sequences was sequenced per donor, of which roughly 17% were non-productive. Roughly 300 gigabases of sequencing data and 70 million to 100 million unique TCR sequences were included in an early release covering several hundred HLA-typed donors. Among the roughly 370 genotyped donors, more than 70% belonged to the genetic ancestry cluster associated with self-reported Caucasian donors. Roughly 5 DR-DQ haplotypes were treated as single units for association and clustering because of strong linkage in the cohort. The later analysis used no new phenotypic data to find candidate immune exposures, relying instead on TCR beta sequences and their occurrence across donors. To study patterns of TCR occurrence, a later analysis re-analyzed previously published TCR beta repertoires from several hundred donors and added high-resolution HLA genotyping. In an earlier analysis of roughly 540 of the donors, high-throughput TCR beta sequencing was used to judge whether each TCR beta V gene segment behaved as functional or pseudogenic. The study combined high-throughput TCR immunosequencing, statistical association of individual TCRs with disease status, and machine learning to predict cytomegalovirus infection status. The study profiled the T cell repertoires of approximately 700 subjects by immunosequencing and related them to cytomegalovirus serostatus. The aim of the study was to test whether cataloging public T cell receptors could identify signatures of past pathogen exposure. Besides the first cohort of 500 to 700 subjects, a separate validation cohort made up of 95 to 150 different subjects was used. Study-wide conclusions, independent of this receptor: A later analysis found that most CMV-associated TCR beta chains appeared HLA-restricted, with HLA associations seemingly driven largely by CMV exposure. In the study, around 150 TCR beta chains were listed as associated with cytomegalovirus. When HLA alleles, especially DR and DQ, strongly co-occurred, attributing TCR associations to individual alleles was difficult. A later analysis associated 16,951 TCR beta sequences with specific HLA alleles at a false discovery rate of 0.05. Because the 87-base-pair reads could not distinguish some IMGT-functional V segments, including TRBV6-2 and TRBV6-3, those segments were excluded. Because counts were too low, about 17 rarely observed V segments, including chromosome 9 orphons, were excluded from the earlier analysis of several hundred of the donors. Broadly in line with IMGT annotations, most TCR beta V segments showed up in productive rearrangements about 87% or about 30% of the time in an earlier analysis of 587 of the donors. Cytomegalovirus status was reported to be diagnosed by the classifier with high specificity and sensitivity in both the original and validation cohorts. According to the authors, the approach could potentially be generalized to other disease states and immunological phenotypes. In vitro tests confirmed that three of the cytomegalovirus-associated TCR beta chains recognize cytomegalovirus antigens. A later genetic analysis associated a missense DCLRE1C variant with V-gene and J-gene trimming of TCR beta chains, and an independent cohort replicated the association. Across donors, most TCR sequences were observed very rarely, whereas some public TCRs were present in many individuals. A later analysis reported that several top co-occurrence clusters appeared linked to parvovirus B19, influenza, CMV and Epstein-Barr virus. According to a later analysis, TCR association rates differed among HLA loci, with DRB1 alleles showing the most associated TCRs and HLA-C alleles showing the fewest. In a later analysis, HLA-associated TCR beta chains showed more clonal expansion and lower generation probabilities than non-associated chains that were equally common. Linkage disequilibrium might explain the correlated functional status among segregating V segments, but an unknown experimental factor could not be excluded. Because HLA typing was missing for some donors at each locus, association tests included only the typed subset. A group of highly shared sequence variants was considered likely to be a technical artifact of the sequencing pipeline. The cohort was sequenced for TCR beta chains only, and without alpha or paired-chain data the features that could be detected were limited. A further reported finding was that TCR beta sequences accurately predicted the HLA-A and HLA-B alleles for most subjects in the first cohort. In a later genetic analysis, fewer N-insertions in productive TCRs were reported among donors in an Asian-associated ancestry cluster than the roughly 670-donor mean. Presence/absence analyses assumed roughly uniform sequencing depth across donors, an assumption that may not hold. For the cohort, immune exposure information was limited to CMV serostatus.

The CDR3 starts with the cysteine, ends with the phenylalanine, and has 13 residues. Just CDR3 DNA is preserved here, 39 bases in frame from base 1. From the germline V gene, CDR1 is SGDLS and CDR2 is YYNGEE. V gives up 2 bases and J gives up 11 bases, and the segment between their germline ends measures 16 bases. About this clone: There is no known antigen for this receptor. No qualities accompany the bases; no much larger clone lies one base away.

In total, roughly 670 healthy bone marrow donors made up the cohort. At the time of sampling, all cohort members were nominally healthy, though unrecorded immune exposures were likely present. The donor was CMV seropositive and belonged to the group of 250 to 300 seropositive cohort members. A peripheral blood sample was collected from each donor, and TCR beta sequencing was performed on peripheral blood mononuclear cells. The Qiagen DNeasy Blood Extraction Kit was used to extract genomic DNA from the blood cell samples. Receptors were amplified or captured by the immunoSEQ multiplex PCR assay. For the multiplex PCR, a mixture combining 60 forward primers for TCR Vbeta segments and 13 reverse primers for TCR Jbeta segments was used. The CDR3 region of rearranged TCR beta genes was amplified from genomic DNA by a multiplex PCR assay. Amplified TCR beta libraries were sequenced as 87-base-pair reads on the Illumina HiSeq System. The paper's processing steps were these. A later analysis counted some 80 million unique TCR beta chains across the 550 to 800 repertoires, and roughly 9.9 million of these chains were shared by at least two donors. Raw reads were error-corrected and collapsed into unique sequences with a nearest-neighbor algorithm that merged closely related sequences to remove PCR and sequencing errors. Alignment of CDR3 sequences to IMGT reference sequences was used to assign V, D and J gene segments. For a sequence to be retained, at least a six-nucleotide match to both a V gene segment and a J gene segment was required. Rearrangements were classified as productive when the CDR3 lacked stop codons and remained in frame with V and J, and all other rearrangements were classified as non-productive. Following IMGT convention, CDR3 was defined as the stretch from the second conserved V-encoded cysteine to the conserved J-encoded phenylalanine. In an earlier analysis of 550 to 650 of the donors, sequences lacking an unambiguous match to a single V gene segment were excluded. In an earlier analysis of approximately 590 of the donors, a V segment was called functional when productive rearrangements were above 56.7%, and segregating when the standard deviation between donors exceeded 5%. To diagnose cytomegalovirus status from the catalog of TCR beta chain sequences, a statistical classification framework was built. A later analysis assigned V and J genes by comparing TCR nucleotide sequences with IMGT/GENE-DB human TR gene sequences. Using the TCRdist pipeline, a later analysis assigned CDR3 sequences along with most-parsimonious VDJ recombination scenarios. In a later analysis, every TCR beta chain was defined by the combination of its CDR3 amino acid sequence and its V-gene family, and reads without a unique V-gene family were dropped. As a way to deal with suspected cross-contamination and a sequencing artifact, a later analysis dropped 450 to 600 nucleotide sequences that were highly shared and had low generation probability. In a later analysis, a clonal expansion index for each public chain was calculated from normalized within-repertoire ranks of inferred template counts. In a later analysis, generation probabilities were computed using a VDJ recombination model fitted to out-of-frame rearrangements, and the results were checked against IGoR. In a later analysis, hypergeometric tests were used to score TCR-TCR, TCR-HLA and TCR-CMV co-occurrence, with a repertoire-size bias correction applied to TCR pairs. To estimate false discovery rates, a later analysis permuted the HLA or CMV assignments 20 times. In a later analysis, co-occurring TCRs were grouped using DBSCAN, with TCRdist sequence similarity added in when clustering inside HLA-allele-positive subsets. Repertoires with fewer than 30,000 or more than 120,000 public chains, plus five repertoires with anomalous nucleotide sharing, were excluded from co-occurrence clustering. The source is immuneACCESS, and TCRdb retained only in-frame sequences with V and J called. Part of the clones is not carried over; for the studies checked, unresolved V genes explain less than half of this, and the remainder is unexplained. The V and J calls and the clone size are those of that table, but D and trimming were determined from the DNA. In this sample the table shows 100,000 to 150,000 clones, 80% of which occur a single time. The biggest ten clones account for approximately 10% of the sample.

The rearranged chain carries TRBV9 and TRBJ1-1, with a tentative D gene TRBD1 over 6 matching bases. The sequenced sample consisted of PBMCs. The clonotype was recovered from a man under 40 in good health and CMV-seropositive. The sequence in DNA is TGTGCCAGCAGCGTGGGGGCCAGTCCGGTGGCTTTCTTT. Its protein reads: CASSVGASPVAFF.